The 26 T cell receptor beta chains below were found in one sample sequenced in a study of blood T cell repertoires in COVID-19. TCRdb keeps only in-frame clones here, not all; method: immunoSEQ multiplex PCR. The data contain around 120,000 clones, 78% of them seen just once; the ten biggest clones take up approximately 2.4%. Sequences were obtained from peripheral blood. These receptors came from a man between 65 and 79 years old with acute or convalescent COVID-19.

The chain employs TRBV10-3 and TRBJ2-7, with D perhaps matching TRBD2 (6 bases). Trimming cost V 8 bases and J 0 bases, with 14 bases left between them. Germline V gene sequence: CDR1 ENHRY, CDR2 SYGVKD. This CDR3 comprises 14 residues. This CDR3 is CAIAGLAFSYEQYF. The CDR3 DNA sequence: TGTGCCATCGCGGGGTTGGCCTTCTCCTACGAGCAGTACTTC.

The chain uses TRBV2 and TRBJ1-2; TRBD1 matches 10 bases. The CDR3 has 14 residues. After removal of 6 bases from V and 4 bases from J, the junction contained 5 bases not matched to a gene. Germline V gene lookup returns CDR1 SNHLY and CDR2 FYNNEI. CDR3 nucleotide sequence: TGTGCCAGCAGCCGGGACAGGGGTACCTATGGCTACACCTTC. Residues: CASSRDRGTYGYTF.

This clone was recorded a few times. The rearrangement joins TRBV4-2 to TRBJ1-2; 7 nucleotides match TRBD1. Per germline, CDR1 LGHNA and CDR2 YNFKEQ. The V and J ends lost 3 bases and 4 bases, in that order; junction bases with no gene match: 8. The CDR3 length is 15 residues. CDR3 in DNA: TGTGCCAGCAGCCAGCGGGACAGAAATGCCTATGGCTACACCTTC. Protein product: CASSQRDRNAYGYTF.

The chain couples TRBV2 to TRBJ1-4; D might be TRBD1 (6 bases). CDR1 and CDR2 (germline): SNHLY, FYNNEI. This CDR3 spans 15 amino acids. Trimming took 5 bases from V and 3 from J, leaving 13 bases between them. CDR3 in DNA: TGTGCCAGCAGTACTACAGGGAACTCTAATGAAAAACTGTTTTTT. Its translation: CASSTTGNSNEKLFF.

The V gene is TRBV19, the J gene TRBJ2-5; no definite D call. Looked up from germline, CDR1 is LNHDA and CDR2 is SQIVND (reference sequence). The CDR3 has 14 amino acids. With 1 base removed from V and 3 bases from J, the gap between germline ends came to 9 bases. This CDR3 is CASSIGVFEETQYF. In nucleotides, the CDR3 is TGTGCCAGTAGTATAGGTGTGTTCGAAGAGACCCAGTACTTC.

This sequence joins TRBV7-9 and TRBJ2-3; the match to TRBD2 covers 10 bases. CDR1 is SEHNR, CDR2 FQNEAQ, per germline (reference sequence). The CDR3 has 18 residues. After removal of 6 bases from V and 0 bases from J, the junction contained 12 bases not matched to a gene. DNA for the CDR3: TGTGCCAGCAGAAAGGTGGGGCTAGCGGGGGCTAGCACAGATACGCAGTATTTT. Protein sequence: CASRKVGLAGASTDTQYF.

In this sample, this clone turned up a few times. The chain combines TRBV20-1 with TRBJ1-2; no firm D call. The CDR3 is 11 residues long. V lost 4 bases to trimming and J lost 7 bases, with 10 bases between them. Germline CDR1 is DFQATT and CDR2 is SNEGSKA (reference sequence). The DNA for the CDR3 is TGCAGTGCTACCCCGGGTTCTGGCTACACCTTC. It specifies CSATPGSGYTF.

This rearrangement joins TRBV6-5 to TRBJ1-1; tentative D call: TRBD1 (6 bases). Germline-derived CDR1 and CDR2 are MNHEY and SVGAGI. The V and J ends lost 4 bases and 3 bases respectively, with 15 bases between them. There are 15 residues in the CDR3. The chain's CDR3 is CASSLSGVGYTEAFF. CDR3 DNA: TGTGCCAGCAGTTTATCAGGGGTGGGCTACACTGAAGCTTTCTTT.

The chain carries TRBV19 and TRBJ1-6, with a possible D match to TRBD1 (6 bases). This CDR3 is built from 17 residues. The V gene's germline CDR1 is LNHDA and CDR2 SQIVND (reference sequence). Trimming shortened V by 1 base and J by 10 bases, and 20 bases separated the two germline ends. The CDR3 sequence: CASSIGQRRGGYSPLHF. The CDR3 nucleotides are TGTGCCAGTAGTATAGGACAGCGCCGAGGGGGTTACTCACCCCTCCACTTT.

The V call is TRBV19, the J call TRBJ1-2; 9 bases match TRBD1. The germline V gene has CDR1 LNHDA and CDR2 SQIVND (reference sequence). The length of the CDR3 is 17 residues. The junction had 14 bases not matched to a gene; V was cut back by 5 bases and J by 4 bases. The CDR3 nucleotides are TGTGCCAGTAGTCCGCGACAGGGGGAAAGGATGCGCTATGGCTACACCTTC. Translated: CASSPRQGERMRYGYTF. Full variable domain (missing parts from reference TRBV19 and TRBJ1-2): DGGITQSPKYLFRKEGQNVTLSCEQNLNHDAMYWYRQDPGQGLRLIYYSQIVNDFQKGDIAEGYSVSREKKESFPLTVTSAQKNPTAFYLCASSPRQGERMRYGYTFGSGTRLTVV.

The V gene is TRBV6-5, the J gene TRBJ2-7; 12 bases agree with TRBD2. V lost 6 bases and J lost 6; bases outside the gene matches: 6. CDR3 length equals 14 residues. The germline V gene has CDR1 MNHEY and CDR2 SVGAGI. CDR3 coding DNA: TGTGCCAGCAGCGGACTAGCGGGATCTAGCGAGCAGTACTTC. Amino acids: CASSGLAGSSEQYF.

This clone appeared a few times. This CDR3 is also generated by other DNA sequences in the sample. The chain has TRBV18 and TRBJ2-5, with TRBD1 as a possible D gene (6 bases). Germline V gene data show CDR1 as KGHSH and CDR2 as LQKENI. V lost 3 bases and J lost 2, with 13 bases in between. This CDR3 comprises 15 residues. CDR3: CASSPSDRKQETQYF. The CDR3 region has the DNA TGTGCCAGCTCACCGTCGGACAGAAAACAAGAGACCCAGTACTTC.

This sequence joins TRBV3-1 (or the pseudogene TRBV3-2) and TRBJ1-2; possible D gene TRBD1, 5 bases. The CDR3 loop spans 15 amino acids. The germline gives CDR1 LGHDT, CDR2 YNNKEL (reference sequence). The V end lost 3 bases, the J end lost 8 bases, and 19 bases lay between the germline ends. The CDR3 DNA follows: TGTGCCAGCAGCCATCTGGCAGGGTCCGGATTAGGCTACACCTTC. Amino acid sequence: CASSHLAGSGLGYTF.

This clone was detected only a few times. The CDR3: CASSILSPTGNTIYF. In DNA form, the CDR3 reads TGTGCCAGTAGTATTCTTTCCCCGACAGGAAACACCATATATTTT. The chain joins TRBV19 to TRBJ1-3; no definite D call. CDR1 is LNHDA and CDR2 is SQIVND in the germline V gene (reference sequence). There are 15 residues in the CDR3. V lost 3 bases to trimming and J lost 4 bases, with 13 bases between them. The variable domain in full, with the rest retrieved from reference TRBV19 and TRBJ1-3, is DGGITQSPKYLFRKEGQNVTLSCEQNLNHDAMYWYRQDPGQGLRLIYYSQIVNDFQKGDIAEGYSVSREKKESFPLTVTSAQKNPTAFYLCASSILSPTGNTIYFGEGSWLTVV.

This clone was counted a single time. J is TRBJ1-2 and V is TRBV7-2; perhaps TRBD1 as D (6 bases). Between the trimmed V and J ends, which lost 5 bases and 0 bases, there was a span of 13 bases. CDR3 length: 15 amino acids. Germline V gene lookup returns CDR1 SGHTA and CDR2 FQGNSA. The CDR3 DNA follows: TGTGCCAGCAGCCGGACAGCGGACACTAACTATGGCTACACCTTC. It encodes CASSRTADTNYGYTF.

The chain combines TRBV4-3 with TRBJ1-3; 8 bases line up with TRBD1. The J segment lost 4 bases and the V segment lost 3 bases, leaving 11 bases of the junction unmatched. The CDR3 is 17 amino acids. The V gene's germline CDR1 is LGHNA and CDR2 YSLEER. CDR3 in amino acids: CASSQSLGQGLGNTIYF. DNA for the CDR3: TGCGCCAGCAGCCAGAGCCTCGGACAGGGCCTCGGAAACACCATATATTTT.

The V and J genes are TRBV9 and TRBJ2-5; D may be TRBD2 (5 bases). From germline, CDR1 is SGDLS and CDR2 YYNGEE. This CDR3 spans 15 amino acids. With 4 bases removed from V and 5 bases from J, the gap between germline ends came to 18 bases. CDR3 sequence (DNA): TGTGCCAGCAGCCCGTGGGGAGATCGTCGGGAGACCCAGTACTTC. It yields the protein CASSPWGDRRETQYF. The complete variable domain, with remaining parts taken from reference TRBV9 and TRBJ2-5, reads DSGVTQTPKHLITATGQRVTLRCSPRSGDLSVYWYQQSLDQGLQFLIQYYNGEERAKGNILERFSAQQFPDLHSELNLSSLELGDSALYFCASSPWGDRRETQYFGPGTRLLVL.

The chain has TRBV5-1 and TRBJ2-3, with unresolved D. CDR3 length: 14 amino acids. CDR1 SGHRS and CDR2 YFSETQ come from the germline V gene. Trimming pared 6 bases from V and 4 bases from J, leaving 15 bases between. The CDR3 DNA sequence: TGCGCCAGCACCTTAGTAGCTACCTCAGATACGCAGTATTTT. Residues: CASTLVATSDTQYF.

V is TRBV5-1 and J is TRBJ1-1; D not resolved. With 1 base removed from V and 2 bases from J, the gap between germline ends came to 9 bases. The CDR3 has 14 amino acids. CDR1 and CDR2 (germline): SGHRS, YFSETQ. The CDR3 nucleotides are TGCGCCAGCAGCTTGTCGCGTCAAAACACTGAAGCTTTCTTT. As protein: CASSLSRQNTEAFF. Together with reference TRBV5-1 and TRBJ1-1, the CDR3 gives the full variable domain: KAGVTQTPRYLIKTRGQQVTLSCSPISGHRSVSWYQQTPGQGLQFLFEYFSETQRNKGNFPGRFSGRQFSNSRSEMNVSTLELGDSALYLCASSLSRQNTEAFFGQGTRLTVV.

The chain links TRBV29-1 to TRBJ2-7; 8 positions agree with TRBD1. Trimming at V came to 4 bases and at J to 4 bases, leaving 15 bases not matched to a gene. In germline, CDR1 is SQVTM, CDR2 ANQGSEA. The CDR3 is 16 amino acids. The CDR3, as DNA: TGCAGCGTTGGGGGGCGGCAGGGGGCTCCTCCATACGAGCAGTACTTC. Protein sequence: CSVGGRQGAPPYEQYF.

The rearrangement joins TRBV4-3 to TRBJ2-2; 8 nucleotides agree with TRBD1. The trim removed 2 bases at V and 10 bases at J, leaving 9 bases unmatched. This CDR3 has 15 residues. Germline CDR1 reads LGHNA; CDR2 reads YSLEER. This CDR3 is CASSQTNRGSLELFF. CDR3 coding DNA: TGCGCCAGCAGCCAAACAAACAGGGGGTCCCTGGAGCTGTTTTTT.

A single count supports this clone. CDR3 DNA sequence: TGTGCCAGTAGTGTTTCGACAGGGACCTATACGCAGTATTTT. Amino acids: CASSVSTGTYTQYF. The V and J genes are TRBV19 and TRBJ2-3; 7 nucleotides align to TRBD1. The CDR3 loop spans 14 amino acids. The germline V gene encodes CDR1 LNHDA and CDR2 SQIVND (reference sequence). Unmatched junction bases numbered 9, after V lost 5 bases and J lost 7 bases.

The genes are TRBV29-1 and TRBJ2-7, with a weak D call TRBD1 (5 bases). Per germline, CDR1 SQVTM and CDR2 ANQGSEA. The CDR3 contains 13 residues. The V and J ends lost 4 bases and 7 bases respectively, with 17 bases between them. The chain's CDR3 is CSVGSTGPGEQYF. In nucleotides, the CDR3 is TGCAGCGTTGGGAGTACAGGACCCGGGGAGCAGTACTTC.

The chain is built from TRBV9 and TRBJ2-1; D unclear. In germline, CDR1 is SGDLS, CDR2 YYNGEE. V was pared by 4 bases and J by 9 bases, with 14 bases between. This CDR3 comprises 13 residues. This chain's CDR3 is CASSHLDSAEQFF. In DNA, the CDR3 is TGTGCCAGCAGCCACCTAGACTCTGCTGAGCAGTTCTTC.

The V gene is TRBV5-5, the J gene TRBJ1-3; no clear D gene. The CDR3 is 16 amino acids. CDR1 and CDR2 (germline): SGHKS, YYEKEE (reference sequence). Deletions cut 0 bases from V and 0 bases from J, with 10 bases between. The CDR3 nucleotides read TGTGCCAGCAGCTTGGTAGTGGTTTACTCTGGAAACACCATATATTTT. It specifies CASSLVVVYSGNTIYF. Together with reference TRBV5-5 and TRBJ1-3, the CDR3 gives the full variable domain: DAGVTQSPTHLIKTRGQQVTLRCSPISGHKSVSWYQQVLGQGPQFIFQYYEKEERGRGNFPDRFSARQFPNYSSELNVNALLLGDSALYLCASSLVVVYSGNTIYFGEGSWLTVV.

V is TRBV6-2 or TRBV6-3 and J is TRBJ2-1, with 8 bases lining up with TRBD2. The germline V gene encodes CDR1 MNHEY and CDR2 SVGEGT. This CDR3 has 15 residues. Germline trimming cut 5 bases from V and 4 bases from J; bases unmatched to any gene: 7. The CDR3 DNA sequence: TGTGCCAGCAGTCAGCTAGCGGGTGCATACAATGAGCAGTTCTTC. Translated, it gives CASSQLAGAYNEQFF.